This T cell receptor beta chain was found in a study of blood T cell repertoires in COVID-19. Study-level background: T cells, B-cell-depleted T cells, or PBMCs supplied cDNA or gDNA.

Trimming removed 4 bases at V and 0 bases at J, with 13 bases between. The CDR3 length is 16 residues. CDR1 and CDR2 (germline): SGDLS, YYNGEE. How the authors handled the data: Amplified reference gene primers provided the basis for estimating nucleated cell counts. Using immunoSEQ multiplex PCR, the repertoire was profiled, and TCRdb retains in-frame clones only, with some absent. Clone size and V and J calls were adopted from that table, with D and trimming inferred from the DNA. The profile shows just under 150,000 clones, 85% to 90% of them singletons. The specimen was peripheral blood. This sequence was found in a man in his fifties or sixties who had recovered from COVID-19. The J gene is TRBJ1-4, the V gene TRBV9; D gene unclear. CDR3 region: CASSPGGEATNEKLFF. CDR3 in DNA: TGTGCCAGCAGCCCCGGCGGAGAGGCAACTAATGAAAAACTGTTTTTT.